One and the same sample provided the 19 T cell receptor beta chains below, sequenced in a study of tumor-infiltrating lymphocytes in glioblastoma multiforme. Three nested ARM-PCR rounds with V-beta and C-beta primers built TCRB libraries. MiXCR was run by TCRdb on the multiplex PCR reads, yielding one entry per CDR3 protein. The sample has 7,000 to 9,500 distinct CDR3 sequences, about 70% seen once. Input material: brain tumor tissue. The receptors originated from a male donor with glioblastoma.

Note on this clonotype: At one end the junction does not follow the germline gene, possibly because of a read error. The V gene is TRBV29-1, the J gene TRBJ2-3; D ambiguous. CDR3 size: 14 residues. Germline values: CDR1 SQVTM, CDR2 ANQGSEA. Here the CDR3 DNA reads TGCGGCGTTGAACCCGGGCCACGCACAGATACGCAGTATTTT. This codes for CGVEPGPRTDTQYF.

This clonotype has just one count. The chain is built from TRBV20-1 and TRBJ2-7; 10 positions match TRBD2. J lost 6 bases, V lost 4 bases, and 9 bases had no gene match. The CDR3 has 14 amino acids. Germline loops: CDR1 DFQATT, CDR2 SNEGSKA (reference sequence). The CDR3 loop reads CSAKGTSGDREQYF. CDR3 bases: TGCAGTGCTAAGGGTACTAGCGGGGACCGCGAGCAGTACTTC.

To note about this clonotype: One junction end disagrees with the germline gene, perhaps due to a read error. J is TRBJ1-2 and V is TRBV11-3; a possible D gene is TRBD1 (6 bases). The CDR3 consists of 14 residues. In germline, CDR1 is SGHNT, CDR2 YENEEA. The CDR3 DNA sequence: TGTGCCAGCAGCCCTGGACAGAGGGGCTATGGCAACACCTTC. Protein: CASSPGQRGYGNTF.

This clonotype was seen ten or more times. This chain joins TRBV6-5 and TRBJ2-3; D possibly corresponds to TRBD1 (6 bases). The CDR3 has 17 residues. Trimming left V 6 bases short and J 1 base short, with 20 bases between. CDR1 and CDR2 (germline): MNHEY, SVGAGI. This chain's CDR3 is CASRPLSRGLGTDTQYF. The CDR3 DNA reads as TGTGCCAGCAGACCGCTAAGCAGGGGCCTCGGCACAGATACGCAGTATTTT.

A note on this clonotype: Given a much more abundant clone one base away, this may be a read error. V and J are TRBV11-2 and TRBJ2-7; 7 bases are a match to TRBD1. Losses at the gene ends were 4 bases for V and 5 bases for J; bases not matched to a gene: 5. Germline V lookup: CDR1 SGHAT, CDR2 FQNNGV. This CDR3 is 13 amino acids long. CDR3: CASSSFTGDEQYF. The CDR3 region has the DNA TGTGCCAGCAGCTCCTTTACAGGGGACGAGCAGTACTTC. Full variable domain (missing parts from reference TRBV11-2 and TRBJ2-7): EAGVAQSPRYKIIEKRQSVAFWCNPISGHATLYWYQQILGQGPKLLIQFQNNGVVDDSQLPKDRFSAERLKGVDSTLKIQPAKLEDSAVYLCASSSFTGDEQYFGPGTRLTVT.

The J gene is TRBJ2-6, the V gene TRBV7-6, with D unresolved. The CDR3 loop spans 15 amino acids. Germline values: CDR1 SGHVS, CDR2 FNYEAQ. Between the trimmed V and J ends, which lost 2 bases and 2 bases, there was a span of 7 bases. CDR3 loop: CASSLKVAGANVLTF. The CDR3 region has the DNA TGTGCCAGCAGCTTAAAGGTGGCTGGGGCCAACGTCCTGACTTTC.

A word on this clonotype: Sequence at one end of the junction differs from germline and may be a read error. J is TRBJ2-3 and V is TRBV20-1, with TRBD2 matching 7 bases. Germline lookup yields CDR1 DFQATT and CDR2 SNEGSKA (reference sequence). The CDR3 length is 16 residues. CDR3 coding DNA: TGCAATGCTAGAGATGCTAGCGGTAGACACACTGGTACGCAGTATTTT. Translated: CNARDASGRHTGTQYF.

V is TRBV4-3 and J is TRBJ1-5, with D hard to call. CDR1 and CDR2 from the germline V gene are LGHNA and YSLEER. The CDR3 has 18 residues. V was shortened by 0 bases and J by 2 bases, with 17 bases between the two germline ends. The chain's CDR3 is CASSQETSVTGGNQPQHF. Here the CDR3 DNA reads TGCGCCAGCAGCCAAGAAACCTCTGTAACCGGGGGCAATCAGCCCCAGCATTTT.

The chain recombines TRBV11-3 with TRBJ2-7; no definite D call. There are 13 residues in the CDR3. Deletions cut 0 bases from V and 7 bases from J, with 10 bases between. From germline, CDR1 is SGHNT and CDR2 YENEEA. CDR3 DNA sequence: TGTGCCAGCAGCTTAGATTCGGTGGGGGAGCAGTACTTC. Amino acids: CASSLDSVGEQYF.

A word on this clonotype: One junction end disagrees with the germline gene, perhaps due to a read error. The V call is TRBV29-1, the J call TRBJ2-7, with TRBD1 identical over 8 bases. Germline CDR1 reads SQVTM; CDR2 reads ANQGSEA. The CDR3 extends over 14 amino acids. This CDR3 is CSVQGTGGFYEQYF. The CDR3, as DNA: TGCAGCGTTCAAGGGACAGGAGGGTTCTACGAGCAATACTTC.

This chain uses TRBV11-2 with TRBJ2-2, with D possibly being TRBD2 (5 bases). In germline, CDR1 is SGHAT, CDR2 FQNNGV. V lost 7 bases and J 2 bases, leaving 29 bases between the germline ends. The CDR3 is made up of 20 amino acids. CDR3 amino acids: CASTPSFGHGPAVNTGELFF. The CDR3 DNA sequence: TGTGCCAGCACCCCCTCATTCGGGCATGGGCCAGCGGTAAACACCGGGGAGCTGTTTTTT.

J is TRBJ2-1 and V is TRBV11-3; a weak D match, TRBD2 (6 bases). Germline loops: CDR1 SGHNT, CDR2 YENEEA. This CDR3 contains 13 residues. V was clipped by 5 bases and J by 7 bases, with 12 bases between them. CDR3 bases: TGTGCCAGCAGCCCGGGGGAGGAGAATGAGCAGTTCTTC. Its protein is CASSPGEENEQFF.

Concerning this clonotype: A read error may be the cause here, since a much bigger clone is one base away. The CDR3 region is CASSQGAVRGLGGTEAFF. As DNA, the CDR3 is TGTGCCAGCAGCCAAGGAGCCGTCAGGGGCCTGGGTGGCACTGAAGCTTTCTTT. This chain connects TRBV7-4 to TRBJ1-1; D is possibly TRBD1 (6 bases). Trimming removed 5 bases from V and 4 bases from J, with 26 bases in between. This CDR3 comprises 18 residues. Germline-derived CDR1 and CDR2 are SGHVT and SQSDAQ.

This clonotype was counted a few times. This may stem from a read error, because a much larger clone lies one nucleotide away. The CDR3 here is CASNREGLSEQFF. The DNA of the CDR3 is TGTGCCAGCAATAGGGAGGGGTTGAGTGAGCAGTTCTTC. The rearrangement links TRBV7-3 to TRBJ2-1; 7 bases line up with TRBD2. The CDR3 extends over 13 amino acids. The trim removed 7 bases at V and 9 bases at J, leaving 9 bases unmatched. The germline CDR1 and CDR2 sequences are SGHTA and FQGTGA.

For this clonotype: The CDR3 does not close with the conserved phenylalanine or tryptophan, likely indicating a read error. The chain uses TRBV4-1 and TRBJ1-6; D is unclear. Germline-derived CDR1 and CDR2 are MGHRA and YSYEKL. There are 15 residues in the CDR3. The CDR3 DNA is TGCGCCAGCCAAAACGTGGCATCTGGGGTTTCATCCCTCCACTCT. This translates into CASQNVASGVSSLHS.

The chain links TRBV12-3 or TRBV12-4 to TRBJ2-3; the D gene is possibly TRBD2 (6 bases). V was trimmed by 6 bases and J by 4 bases, leaving 17 bases between them. This CDR3 is 15 amino acids long. The CDR3 loop is CASSRPAGIPDTQYF. As DNA, the CDR3 is TGTGCCAGCAGCCGCCCTGCGGGGATCCCAGATACGCAGTATTTT.

To note about this clonotype: A read error may account for a junction end that differs from germline. This chain uses TRBV11-2 with TRBJ2-2; 7 bases align to TRBD2. There are 20 residues in the CDR3. CDR1 is SGHAT, CDR2 FQNNGV, per germline. CDR3 DNA: TGTGCCAGCACACCCTCATTCGGCCAAGGGCTAGCGGTAAGCATCGGGGAGTTGTTTTTT. It yields the protein CASTPSFGQGLAVSIGELFF.

This chain uses TRBV13 with TRBJ2-1; 8 bases are a match to TRBD2. The trim removed 4 bases at V and 8 bases at J, leaving 13 bases unmatched. The germline gives CDR1 PRHDT, CDR2 FYEKMQ (reference sequence). This CDR3 is 16 amino acids long. CDR3 region: CASSSVAGGGLDEQFF. DNA of the CDR3: TGTGCCAGCAGCTCCGTGGCGGGGGGCGGGCTAGATGAGCAGTTCTTC.

This chain connects TRBV4-3 to TRBJ1-6; unclear D gene. Trimming pared 5 bases from V and 6 bases from J, leaving 17 bases between. The CDR3 is made up of 16 amino acids. Germline-derived CDR1 and CDR2 are LGHNA and YSLEER. CDR3 sequence (DNA): TGCGCCAGCAGCGCAGCAAGGACCCTAAGTAATTCACCCCTCCACTTT. This sequence encodes CASSAARTLSNSPLHF.